This T cell receptor beta chain appears in the sequencing data of a study of beta chain features in type 1 diabetes. V was pared by 11 bases and J by 10 bases, with 24 bases between. Germline CDR1 reads MNHNS; CDR2 reads SASEGT. This CDR3 spans 14 amino acids. Remarks on this clone: Its antigen remains unknown.

Since all of the isolated RNA was reverse transcribed, expressed TCRB transcripts were what got sequenced. An average of around 3.5 million reads was obtained for naive, central memory and regulatory T cell samples. Using immunoSEQ multiplex PCR, the repertoire was profiled, and TCRdb retains in-frame clones only, with some absent. The sample contains 300,000 to 350,000 clones, roughly 9% of which appear only once. Study-wide findings and caveats: Moderate yet significant TCRB CDR3 shortening was seen in Type 1 diabetes patients in all four CD4+ subsets. PCR might favor shorter templates, equally in patients and controls.

The chain is built from TRBV6-1 and TRBJ2-1; D possibly uses TRBD1 or TRBD2 (5 bases each). The sample comprised central memory CD4+ T cells from blood. The receptor comes from a man younger than 40 with type 1 diabetes. The CDR3 loop reads CASSRMTAGGEQFF. CDR3 nucleotides: TGTGCCTCTTCAAGGATGACAGCCGGCGGGGAGCAGTTCTTC.